The clone carrying this TCR beta chain rates as medium-sized (0.01 to 0.1%). Its antigen is currently unknown. This specimen belongs to a study of lung T cells in sarcoidosis with Löfgren's syndrome. In the study overall: In sarcoidosis, CD4+ T cells accumulate in bronchoalveolar lavage fluid. General study points: These T cells possibly recognize a putative, unidentified sarcoidosis-associated antigen. Versus controls, Löfgren's syndrome patients reportedly showed TRAV12-1 and TRBV2 as most expanded.

With 4 bases clipped from V and 5 bases from J, the junction kept 7 bases outside the gene matches. The CDR3 extends over 14 amino acids. In germline, CDR1 is SGHNT, CDR2 YYREEE (reference sequence). TCRdb reanalysed the reads using MiXCR and keeps one entry per CDR3 protein. Counted here are roughly 2,200 distinct CDR3 sequences, 20% to 25% occurring once; the ten biggest clones make up about a tenth. Sequencing used CD4+ T cells from bronchoalveolar lavage. This TCR was recovered from a human donor with sarcoidosis (Löfgren's syndrome or another form), or a control subject (not recorded which). The V call is TRBV5-4, the J call TRBJ2-3, with 7 bases fitting TRBD2. The CDR3 reads CASSPPAGEDTQYF. In DNA, the CDR3 is TGTGCCAGCAGCCCCCCGGCGGGGGAAGATACGCAGTATTTT.